This record looks at one T cell receptor (beta chain) sequence and its context. The antigen it binds to is not known. Nothing much larger sits one base from this clone, and base qualities are not available. This record comes from a study of T-cell reconstitution after alpha-beta-depleted transplantation in children (dated by TCRdb to about 2016). For context, the study as a whole: The study quantitatively tracked T-cell immune reconstitution after TCRalphabeta/CD19-depleted allogeneic hematopoietic cell transplantation in children using TCR repertoire profiling.

The CDR3 covers 16 residues, taking in both the cysteine and the phenylalanine. Here the CDR3 DNA is all that survives: 48 bases in frame from base 1. Trimming removed 2 bases from V and 7 bases from J; the gene matches leave 12 bases unexplained. Per the germline V gene (reference sequence), GTSNPN is the CDR1 and SVGIG is the CDR2. Library construction relied on PCR. The sample was run on an Illumina HiSeq 2500. TCR libraries were prepared with molecular barcoding, using unique molecular identifiers to normalize TCRbeta repertoire quantification. TCRdb cleaned the public reads at Q25 with fastp, built clones with MiXCR and kept in-frame beta chains. Each CDR3 protein appears once, grouped with its most common genes and DNA. For this sample there are approximately 200,000 distinct CDR3 sequences; 13% to 15% appear just once. The top ten constitute about 13% of the sample.

This receptor was taken from a human donor who donated a stem cell graft to a child with acute lymphoblastic leukemia. The sequence is built from TRBV30 and TRBJ2-1, with 9 bases aligning to TRBD2. The input for sequencing was PBMCs from the stem cell graft donor, taken from the stem cell graft. The CDR3 protein is CAWSPLTSGKGNEQFF. The sequenced DNA: TGTGCCTGGAGTCCATTGACTAGCGGCAAGGGAAATGAGCAGTTCTTC.